This section outlines one T cell receptor beta chain sequence together with its context. The antigen is not known. Sequencing used immunoSEQ multiplex PCR; TCRdb keeps in-frame clones, though not all of them. The repertoire holds roughly 350,000 clones, with 75% to 90% as singletons. The V and J ends lost 1 base and 2 bases, in that order; junction bases with no gene match: 16. Looked up from germline, CDR1 is MDHEN and CDR2 is SYDVKM. The CDR3 length is 20 residues. The data originate from a study of cytomegalovirus exposure and HLA in healthy donors. Regarding the study as a whole: Most TCR sequences were seen very rarely across donors, but some public TCRs occurred in many. The authors enumerated 180 or so TCR beta chains as linked to cytomegalovirus.

The donors were in the roughly 130-subject validation cohort, distinct from the roughly 700-subject first cohort. The clonotype was recovered from a woman between 18 and 29 years old in good health and CMV-seronegative. Sample: PBMCs. V gene TRBV28 combines with J gene TRBJ2-7, with 11 bases matching TRBD2. CDR3 in DNA: TGTGCCAGCAGTTTATACCTGGTGGGCCAACTAGCGGGAGACGCCTACGAGCAGTACTTC. As protein: CASSLYLVGQLAGDAYEQYF.